The entry below describes one TCR beta chain. Its ends do not fully match the called genes, so a read error is possible. These data are taken from a study of blood T cell repertoires in COVID-19. TCRdb's table, derived via immunoSEQ multiplex PCR, lists solely in-frame clones and lacks some. The repertoire holds around 240,000 clones, with about 80% as singletons. The CDR3 covers 12 residues. From germline, CDR1 is LGHDT and CDR2 YNNKEL (reference sequence). This clonotype was sampled from a woman of 80 years or more with acute or convalescent COVID-19. V and J are TRBV3-1 (or the pseudogene TRBV3-2) and TRBJ1-5; weak D call: TRBD1 (5 bases). The source material was peripheral blood. The chain's CDR3 is CASSKDSQPQHF. The CDR3 bases are TGTGCCAGCAGCAAAGACAGTCAGCCCCAGCATTTT.